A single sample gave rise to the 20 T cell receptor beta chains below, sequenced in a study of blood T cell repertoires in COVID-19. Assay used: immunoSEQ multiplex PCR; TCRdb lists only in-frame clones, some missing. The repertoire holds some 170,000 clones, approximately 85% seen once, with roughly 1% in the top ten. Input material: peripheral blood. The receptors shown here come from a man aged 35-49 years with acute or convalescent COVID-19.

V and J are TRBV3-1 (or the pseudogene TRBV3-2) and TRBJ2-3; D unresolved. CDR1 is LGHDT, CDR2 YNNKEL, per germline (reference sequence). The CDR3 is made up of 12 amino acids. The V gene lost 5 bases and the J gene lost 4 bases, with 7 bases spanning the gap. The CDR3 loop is CASSYRADTQYF. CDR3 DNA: TGTGCCAGCAGCTACCGAGCAGATACGCAGTATTTT.

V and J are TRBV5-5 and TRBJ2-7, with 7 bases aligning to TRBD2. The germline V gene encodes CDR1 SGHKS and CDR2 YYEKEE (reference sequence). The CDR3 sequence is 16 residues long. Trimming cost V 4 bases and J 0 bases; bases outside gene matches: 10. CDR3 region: CASSVGGTTSSYEQYF. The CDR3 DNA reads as TGTGCCAGCAGCGTGGGCGGGACTACCTCCTCCTACGAGCAGTACTTC.

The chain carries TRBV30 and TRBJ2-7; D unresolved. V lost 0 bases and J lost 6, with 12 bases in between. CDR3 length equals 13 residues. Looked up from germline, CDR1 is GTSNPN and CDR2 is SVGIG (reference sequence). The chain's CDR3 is CAWSVQTSGEQYF. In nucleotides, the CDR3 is TGTGCCTGGAGTGTACAGACGAGTGGCGAGCAGTACTTC.

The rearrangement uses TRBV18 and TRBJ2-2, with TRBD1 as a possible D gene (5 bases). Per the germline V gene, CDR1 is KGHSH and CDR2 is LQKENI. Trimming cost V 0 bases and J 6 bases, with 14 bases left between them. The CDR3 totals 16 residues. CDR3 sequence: CASSPPSMGPAGELFF. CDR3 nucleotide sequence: TGTGCCAGCTCACCACCGAGTATGGGGCCCGCCGGGGAGCTGTTTTTT.

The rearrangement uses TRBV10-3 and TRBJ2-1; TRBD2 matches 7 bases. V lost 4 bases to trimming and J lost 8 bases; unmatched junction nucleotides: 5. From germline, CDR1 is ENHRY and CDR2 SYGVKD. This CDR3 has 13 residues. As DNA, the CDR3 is TGTGCCATCAGTGCCTCGGGGGGAGATGAGCAGTTCTTC. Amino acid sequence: CAISASGGDEQFF.

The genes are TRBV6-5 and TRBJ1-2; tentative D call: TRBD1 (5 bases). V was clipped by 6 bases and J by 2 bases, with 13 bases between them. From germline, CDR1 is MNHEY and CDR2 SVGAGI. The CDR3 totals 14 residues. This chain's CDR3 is CASRRQGGNYGYTF. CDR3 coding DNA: TGTGCCAGCAGACGCCAGGGAGGGAACTATGGCTACACCTTC.

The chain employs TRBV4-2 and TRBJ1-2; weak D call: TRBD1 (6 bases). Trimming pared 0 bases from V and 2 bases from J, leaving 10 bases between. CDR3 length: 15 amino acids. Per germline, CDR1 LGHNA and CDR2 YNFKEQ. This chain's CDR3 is CASSQDGGQNYGYTF. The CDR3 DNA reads TGTGCCAGCAGCCAAGACGGCGGACAGAACTATGGCTACACCTTC.

The CDR3 region has the DNA TGTGCCAGCAGTCGTAACCGGGACACCTATGAAAAACTGTTTTTT. It encodes CASSRNRDTYEKLFF. The chain employs TRBV11-1 and TRBJ1-4, with D perhaps TRBD1 (6 bases). V lost 6 bases to trimming and J lost 6 bases, with 17 bases between them. CDR3 length equals 15 residues. Germline loops: CDR1 SGHAT, CDR2 FQDESV (reference sequence).

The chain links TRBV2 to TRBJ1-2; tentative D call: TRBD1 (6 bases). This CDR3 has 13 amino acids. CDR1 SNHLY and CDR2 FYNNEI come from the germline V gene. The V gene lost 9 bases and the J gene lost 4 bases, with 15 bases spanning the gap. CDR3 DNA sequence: TGTGCCAGTCGACAGGAAACCTCCTATGGCTACACCTTC. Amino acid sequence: CASRQETSYGYTF.

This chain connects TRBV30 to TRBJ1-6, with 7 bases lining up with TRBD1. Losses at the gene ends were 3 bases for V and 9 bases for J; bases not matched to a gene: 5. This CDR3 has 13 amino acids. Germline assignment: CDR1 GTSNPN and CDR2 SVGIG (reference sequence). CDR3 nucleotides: TGTGCCTGGAGAGGGGGCGGTCGTTCACCCCTCCACTTT. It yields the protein CAWRGGGRSPLHF.

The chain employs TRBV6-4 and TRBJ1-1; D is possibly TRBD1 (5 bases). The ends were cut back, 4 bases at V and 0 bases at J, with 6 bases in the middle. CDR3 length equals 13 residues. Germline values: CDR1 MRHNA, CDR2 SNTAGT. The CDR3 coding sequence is TGTGCCAGCAGTGCACAGGTGAACACTGAAGCTTTCTTT. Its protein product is CASSAQVNTEAFF.

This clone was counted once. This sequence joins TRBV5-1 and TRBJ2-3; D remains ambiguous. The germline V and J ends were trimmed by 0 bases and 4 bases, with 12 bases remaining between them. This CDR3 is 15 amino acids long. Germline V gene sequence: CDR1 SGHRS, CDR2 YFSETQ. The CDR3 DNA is TGCGCCAGCAGCTTGGCCGGCGACGAGGCAGATACGCAGTATTTT. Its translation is CASSLAGDEADTQYF.

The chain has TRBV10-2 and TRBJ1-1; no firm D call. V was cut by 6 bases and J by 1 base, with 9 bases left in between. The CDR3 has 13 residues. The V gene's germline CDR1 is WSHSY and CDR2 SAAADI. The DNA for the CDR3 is TGCGCCAGCAGACCTACTAGGAACACTGAAGCTTTCTTT. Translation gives CASRPTRNTEAFF.

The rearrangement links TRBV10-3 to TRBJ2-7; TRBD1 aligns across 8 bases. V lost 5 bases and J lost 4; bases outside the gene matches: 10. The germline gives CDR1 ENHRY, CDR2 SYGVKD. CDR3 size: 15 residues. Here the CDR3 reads CAISIGIQGEYEQYF. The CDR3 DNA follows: TGTGCCATCAGTATCGGTATACAGGGGGAGTACGAGCAGTACTTC.

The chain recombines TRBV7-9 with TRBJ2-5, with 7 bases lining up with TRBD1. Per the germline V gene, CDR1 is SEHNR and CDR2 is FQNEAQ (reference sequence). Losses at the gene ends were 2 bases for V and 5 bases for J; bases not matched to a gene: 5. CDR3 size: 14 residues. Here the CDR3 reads CASSLTQGFETQYF. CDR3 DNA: TGTGCCAGCAGCTTAACACAGGGGTTTGAGACCCAGTACTTC.

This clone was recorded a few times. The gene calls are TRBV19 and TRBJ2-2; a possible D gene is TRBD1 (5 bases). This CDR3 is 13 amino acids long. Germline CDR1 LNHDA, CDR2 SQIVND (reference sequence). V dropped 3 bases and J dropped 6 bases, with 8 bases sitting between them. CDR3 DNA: TGTGCCAGTAGTATCCAGGGATCCGGGGAGCTGTTTTTT. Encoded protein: CASSIQGSGELFF.

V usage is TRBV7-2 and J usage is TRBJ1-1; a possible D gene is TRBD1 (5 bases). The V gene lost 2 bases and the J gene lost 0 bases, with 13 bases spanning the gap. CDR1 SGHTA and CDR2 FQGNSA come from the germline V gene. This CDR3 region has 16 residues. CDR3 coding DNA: TGTGCCAGCAGCTTACGGCGAAGGGGCTTGAACACTGAAGCTTTCTTT. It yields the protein CASSLRRRGLNTEAFF.

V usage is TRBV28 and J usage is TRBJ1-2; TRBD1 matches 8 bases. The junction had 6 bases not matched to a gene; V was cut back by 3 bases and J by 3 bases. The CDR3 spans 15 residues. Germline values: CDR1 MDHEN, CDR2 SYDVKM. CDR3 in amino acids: CASSLTGETDYGYTF. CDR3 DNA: TGTGCCAGCAGTTTGACAGGGGAGACGGACTATGGCTACACCTTC.

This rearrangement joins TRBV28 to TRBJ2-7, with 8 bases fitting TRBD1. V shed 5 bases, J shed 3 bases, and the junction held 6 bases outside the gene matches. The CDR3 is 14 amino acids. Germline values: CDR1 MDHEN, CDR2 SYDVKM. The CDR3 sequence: CASSAGTGNYEQYF. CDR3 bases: TGTGCCAGCAGTGCCGGGACAGGAAACTACGAGCAGTACTTC.

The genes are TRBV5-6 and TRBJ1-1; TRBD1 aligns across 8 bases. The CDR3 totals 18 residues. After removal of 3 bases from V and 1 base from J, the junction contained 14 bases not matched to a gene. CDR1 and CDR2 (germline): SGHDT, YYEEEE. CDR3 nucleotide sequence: TGTGCCAGCAGCTCTCCTATCCTACAGGGGGTCGGGAACACTGAAGCTTTCTTT. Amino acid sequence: CASSSPILQGVGNTEAFF.